The sequence of this T cell receptor (beta chain) was determined in a study of cytomegalovirus exposure and HLA in healthy donors. General study results and limits: The study found most TCR sequences rare, yet found some public TCRs in many donors. Both high specificity and high sensitivity reportedly marked the classifier's diagnosis of cytomegalovirus status. The study flagged roughly 160 TCR beta chains as cytomegalovirus-associated.

Regarding this clone: Its target is unknown.

The CDR3 runs to 12 residues. The repertoire was sequenced with immunoSEQ multiplex PCR; TCRdb's copy has only in-frame clones and lacks some. The sample includes 47,000 or so clones, roughly 93% of them seen just once. The rearrangement links TRBV12-2 to TRBJ2-7; the table's D call TRBD1 went unverified against the DNA. TRBV12-2 represents a pseudogene. This TCR derives from a man aged 18 to 29 in good health and CMV-seronegative. Source material: PBMCs. The CDR3: CASRCDNYEQYF. CDR3 in DNA: TGTGCAAGTCGCTGCGACAACTACGAGCAGTACTTC.